The clone carrying this TCR beta chain has more than one count but fewer than ten. Its antigen is not identified. The data originate from a study of T-cell memory formation after mild COVID-19. TCRdb analysed the 5' RACE reads with MiXCR anew, one entry per CDR3 protein. In the table there are 150,000 to 200,000 distinct CDR3 sequences, around a tenth of which are singletons. The CDR3 covers 14 residues. Trimming removed 7 bases from V and 5 bases from J, with 15 bases in between. CDR1 is SGHTA and CDR2 is FQGTGA in the germline V gene. Overall study results and limits: Pre-infection memory harbored some responding clones, suggesting cross-reactive memory joined. Nothing showed for sure that second-wave clones peaking on day 37 were SARS-CoV-2 specific. Later expanders leaned CD4+, whereas clones that contracted between day 15 and 85 were balanced CD4/CD8. Mainly CM and EM harbored the contracting CD4+ clones; mainly EMRA harbored the CD8+ ones.

This TCR derives from a man younger than 30 who had mild COVID-19 (a few samples of this study predate the infection). Cell type and time point are not known. The chain combines TRBV7-3 with TRBJ2-1; perhaps D is TRBD1 or TRBD2 (5 bases each). The material sequenced was PBMCs or a T cell subset sorted from them (not recorded which). The CDR3, as DNA: TGTGCCAGCAAACTTACCGGGACCGACAATGAGCAGTTCTTC. Amino acid sequence: CASKLTGTDNEQFF.